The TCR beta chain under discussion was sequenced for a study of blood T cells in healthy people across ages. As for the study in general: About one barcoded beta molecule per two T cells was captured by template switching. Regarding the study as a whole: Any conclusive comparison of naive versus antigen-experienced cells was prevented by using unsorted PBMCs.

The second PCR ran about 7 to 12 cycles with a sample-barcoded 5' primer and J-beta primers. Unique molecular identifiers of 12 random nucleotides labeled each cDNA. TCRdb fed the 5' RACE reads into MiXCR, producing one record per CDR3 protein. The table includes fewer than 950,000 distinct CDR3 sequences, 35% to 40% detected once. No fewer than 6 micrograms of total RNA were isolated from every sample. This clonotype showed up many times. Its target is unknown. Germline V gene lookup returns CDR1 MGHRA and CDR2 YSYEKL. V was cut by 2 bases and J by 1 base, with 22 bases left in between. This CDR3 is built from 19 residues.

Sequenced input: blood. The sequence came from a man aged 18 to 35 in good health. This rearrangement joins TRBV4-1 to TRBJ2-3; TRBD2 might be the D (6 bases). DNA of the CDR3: TGCGCCAGCAGCCAAATTCTGCCCATCCTACTAGCACGCACAGATACGCAGTATTTT. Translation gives CASSQILPILLARTDTQYF.